The clone carrying this T cell receptor (beta chain) was counted between two and nine times. Its specificity is not known. The sample belongs to a study of T cell repertoires in cytomegalovirus infection. Study-level information: Used in the study were CMV epitopes, some recently identified and HLA-C-restricted, others well-studied and HLA-B-restricted. It can be stated that public TCR beta signatures indicated CMV infection as well as a matching HLA type. General study results and limits: Summed frequency of shared TCR beta families picked out CMV carriers who also had the relevant HLA. The study found HLA-C-restricted CMV-specific TCR beta clonotypes dominating the ex vivo response.

The V end lost 4 bases, the J end lost 5 bases, and 5 bases lay between the germline ends. This CDR3 is built from 12 residues. CDR1 and CDR2 (germline): MNHEY, SMNVEV (reference sequence). MiXCR, applied by TCRdb to the reads, yields one record per CDR3 protein. The repertoire includes 110,000 to 150,000 distinct CDR3 sequences, over 25% of them detected once, and 45% to 60% sits in the top ten. The rearrangement links TRBV27 to TRBJ2-2; no reliable D call. The TCR was taken from a human donor in good health (CMV status not recorded). Some clones in this sample may be carry-over from other donors' samples. The specimen comprised CD8+ T cells from cultured PBMCs, sampled from culture after CMV antigen stimulation. CDR3 sequence (DNA): TGTGCCAGCAGTTCTTGGACCGGGGAGCTGTTTTTT. Translating it yields CASSSWTGELFF.